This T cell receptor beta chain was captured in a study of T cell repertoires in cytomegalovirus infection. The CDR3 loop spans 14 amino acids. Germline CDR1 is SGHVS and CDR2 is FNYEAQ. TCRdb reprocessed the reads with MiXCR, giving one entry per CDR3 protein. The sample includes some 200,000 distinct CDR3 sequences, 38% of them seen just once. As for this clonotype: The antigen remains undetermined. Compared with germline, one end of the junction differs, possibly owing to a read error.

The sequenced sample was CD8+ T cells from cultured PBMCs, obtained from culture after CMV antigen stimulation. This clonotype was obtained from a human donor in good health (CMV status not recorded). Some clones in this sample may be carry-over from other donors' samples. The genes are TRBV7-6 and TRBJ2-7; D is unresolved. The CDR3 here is CASSSQTKPYEQYF. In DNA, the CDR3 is TGTGCTAGCAGCTCTCAGACAAAACCCTACGAGCAGTACTTC.